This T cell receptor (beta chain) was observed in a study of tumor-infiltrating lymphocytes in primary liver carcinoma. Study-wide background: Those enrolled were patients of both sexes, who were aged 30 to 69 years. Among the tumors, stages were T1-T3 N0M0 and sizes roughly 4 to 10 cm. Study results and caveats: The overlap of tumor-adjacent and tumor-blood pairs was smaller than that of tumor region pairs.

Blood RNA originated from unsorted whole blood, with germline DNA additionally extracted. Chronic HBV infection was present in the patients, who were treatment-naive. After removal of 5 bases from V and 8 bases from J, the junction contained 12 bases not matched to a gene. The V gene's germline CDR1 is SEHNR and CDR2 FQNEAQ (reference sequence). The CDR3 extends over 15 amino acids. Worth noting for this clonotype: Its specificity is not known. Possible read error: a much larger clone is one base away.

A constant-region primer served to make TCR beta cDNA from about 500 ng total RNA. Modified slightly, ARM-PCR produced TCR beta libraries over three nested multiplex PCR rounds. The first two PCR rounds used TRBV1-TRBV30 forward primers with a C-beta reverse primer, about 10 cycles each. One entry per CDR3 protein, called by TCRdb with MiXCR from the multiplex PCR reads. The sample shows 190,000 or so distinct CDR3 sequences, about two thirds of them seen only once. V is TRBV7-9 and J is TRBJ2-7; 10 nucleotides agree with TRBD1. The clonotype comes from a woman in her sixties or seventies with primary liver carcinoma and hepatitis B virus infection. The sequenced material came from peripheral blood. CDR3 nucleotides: TGTGCCAGCAGCCCTGACAGGGGGCGCTCGGACAAGCAGTACTTC. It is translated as CASSPDRGRSDKQYF.